The 13 T cell receptor beta chains listed next were all sequenced from one sample in a study of OX40 agonist ivuxolimab in advanced cancers. TCRdb keeps only in-frame clones here, not all; method: immunoSEQ multiplex PCR. Of tens of thousands of clones in the sample, about four fifths were seen once. Specimen: CD4+ or CD8+ T cells sorted from blood, collected in a trial of the OX40 agonist ivuxolimab. The receptors shown here come from an adult with an advanced solid tumor such as melanoma, head and neck, liver or kidney cancer.

This clone has a handful of counts. V is TRBV10-3 and J is TRBJ1-1; D uncertain. Per germline, CDR1 ENHRY and CDR2 SYGVKD. The CDR3 extends over 13 amino acids. V lost 8 bases, J lost 0 bases, and 10 bases lay in between. The CDR3 nucleotides are TGTGCCATCGCCGGTAGGGTGAACACTGAAGCTTTCTTT. Its translation is CAIAGRVNTEAFF.

This rearrangement joins TRBV30 to TRBJ1-2; TRBD1 aligns across 8 bases. This CDR3 spans 16 amino acids. Germline CDR1 reads GTSNPN; CDR2 reads SVGIG (reference sequence). After removal of 0 bases from V and 5 bases from J, the junction contained 11 bases not matched to a gene. CDR3 coding DNA: TGTGCCTGGAGTGTACAAGCGACAGGGGCCCCGTATGGCTACACCTTC. It is translated as CAWSVQATGAPYGYTF. The complete variable domain, with remaining parts taken from reference TRBV30 and TRBJ1-2, reads SQTIHQWPATLVQPVGSPLSLECTVEGTSNPNLYWYRQAAGRGLQLLFYSVGIGQISSEVPQNLSASRPQDRQFILSSKKLLLSDSGFYLCAWSVQATGAPYGYTFGSGTRLTVV.

The chain carries TRBV7-8 and TRBJ1-5, with D maybe TRBD1 (6 bases). This CDR3 is 14 amino acids long. V lost 5 bases to trimming and J lost 5 bases, with 13 bases between them. Germline V gene lookup returns CDR1 SGHVS and CDR2 FQNEAQ. CDR3 in amino acids: CASSPTGNDQPQHF. The CDR3 coding sequence is TGTGCCAGCAGCCCTACAGGGAATGATCAGCCCCAGCATTTT.

This chain uses TRBV6-4 with TRBJ2-3, with D unclear. V lost 0 bases and J 5 bases, leaving 9 bases between the germline ends. The germline V gene has CDR1 MRHNA and CDR2 SNTAGT. The CDR3 has 14 residues. In DNA, the CDR3 is TGTGCCAGCAGTGACTCCGGTACACAAGATACGCAGTATTTT. Protein sequence: CASSDSGTQDTQYF.

This chain uses TRBV29-1 with TRBJ2-1; TRBD2 might be the D (5 bases). V dropped 4 bases and J dropped 5 bases, with 12 bases sitting between them. Germline CDR1 is SQVTM and CDR2 is ANQGSEA. The CDR3 sequence is 13 residues long. CDR3 loop: CSVASRSDNEQFF. In DNA form, the CDR3 reads TGCAGCGTTGCTAGCAGGAGCGACAATGAGCAGTTCTTC.

Here the CDR3 DNA reads TGTGCCAGCAGTGAAGGCAGGTATTGGGACCACACTGAAGCTTTCTTT. Residues: CASSEGRYWDHTEAFF. This chain uses TRBV6-1 with TRBJ1-1; possibly TRBD1 for D (5 bases). The V end lost 1 base, the J end lost 3 bases, and 15 bases lay between the germline ends. The CDR3 runs 16 residues. CDR1 is MNHNS and CDR2 is SASEGT in the germline V gene.

The chain is built from TRBV6-5 and TRBJ1-5, with D unclear. CDR1 MNHEY and CDR2 SVGAGI come from the germline V gene. The CDR3 contains 15 residues. V was shortened by 2 bases and J by 3 bases, with 11 bases between the two germline ends. The CDR3 reads CASSYGLVDNQPQHF. CDR3 coding DNA: TGTGCCAGCAGTTACGGTTTGGTAGACAATCAGCCCCAGCATTTT.

The rearrangement uses TRBV2 and TRBJ2-6; tentatively, D is TRBD1 or TRBD2 (5 bases each). The CDR3 has 16 amino acids. V was clipped by 3 bases and J by 3 bases, with 12 bases between them. In germline, CDR1 is SNHLY, CDR2 FYNNEI. The CDR3: CASSESRGGGANVLTF. In DNA, the CDR3 is TGTGCCAGCAGTGAGTCGAGGGGTGGTGGGGCCAACGTCCTGACTTTC.

The J gene is TRBJ2-2, the V gene TRBV5-5; D is perhaps TRBD1 (6 bases). V was trimmed by 1 base and J by 4 bases, leaving 11 bases between them. Germline V lookup: CDR1 SGHKS, CDR2 YYEKEE (reference sequence). The CDR3 length is 15 residues. The CDR3 protein is CASSLFDRSTGELFF. DNA of the CDR3: TGTGCCAGCAGCTTGTTTGACAGGAGCACCGGGGAGCTGTTTTTT.

This sequence joins TRBV11-3 and TRBJ1-6, with 8 bases identical to TRBD1. With 8 bases clipped from V and 7 bases from J, the junction kept 7 bases outside the gene matches. The CDR3 consists of 14 residues. CDR1 is SGHNT, CDR2 YENEEA, per germline. The CDR3 protein is CASPNRGGNSPLHF. The DNA for the CDR3 is TGTGCCAGCCCAAACAGGGGGGGGAATTCACCCCTCCACTTT.

The chain links TRBV10-1 to TRBJ2-3; 13 bases map to TRBD2. The CDR3 has 18 amino acids. The junction had 12 bases not matched to a gene; V was cut back by 6 bases and J by 3 bases. The germline V gene has CDR1 WNHNN and CDR2 SYGVQD (reference sequence). The CDR3 loop is CASRHTSGGVWETDTQYF. The CDR3 DNA reads as TGCGCCAGCAGGCACACTAGCGGGGGGGTGTGGGAAACAGATACGCAGTATTTT.

The genes are TRBV29-1 and TRBJ2-4, with D possibly called TRBD1 or TRBD2 (5 bases each). This CDR3 is built from 15 residues. Deletions cut 1 base from V and 2 bases from J, with 12 bases between. CDR1 is SQVTM, CDR2 ANQGSEA, per germline. CDR3 in DNA: TGCAGCGTTGAAGGGGGGTACACATCCAAAAACATTCAGTACTTC. Translated, it gives CSVEGGYTSKNIQYF.

The J gene is TRBJ1-1, the V gene TRBV5-1, with a tentative D call TRBD1 (6 bases). Germline V gene sequence: CDR1 SGHRS, CDR2 YFSETQ. The CDR3 sequence is 15 residues long. V was shortened by 3 bases and J by 5 bases, with 17 bases between the two germline ends. This CDR3 reads CASSSMSGAQTEAFF. CDR3 nucleotides: TGCGCCAGCAGCTCAATGTCGGGGGCGCAAACTGAAGCTTTCTTT.